The rows below give T cell receptor beta chains drawn from one sample of a study of neurological immune-mediated disorders. TCRdb analysed the 5' RACE reads with MiXCR anew, one entry per CDR3 protein. Of 65,000 to 85,000 distinct CDR3 sequences listed, about 5.6% are singletons. The sequencing sample was made of PBMCs. The origin of the receptors is a woman aged 60-75 years with multiple sclerosis. Both conserved end residues are part of each CDR3. A D gene is named only where the DNA matches it firmly. Not every row has a clone size; where given, it reads once, few, many or a size class.

clone_size	v_call	d_call	j_call	cdr3_nt	cdr3_aa
many	TRBV20-1	.	TRBJ2-1	TGCAGTGCTAGGGAGGCTTCCAGGAGAAGCTCCTACAATGAGCAGTTCTTC	CSAREASRRSSYNEQFF
many	TRBV6-1	.	TRBJ2-3	TGTGCCAGCAGGGACCTGGGACACCAAGATACGCAGTATTTT	CASRDLGHQDTQYF
many	TRBV5-1	TRBD2	TRBJ2-2	TGCGCCAGCAGCCTAGGACTAGCAGAGGGCACCGGGGAGCTGTTTTTT	CASSLGLAEGTGELFF
many	TRBV5-1	.	TRBJ1-6	TGCGCCAGCAGCTTGGCCGTGGCGGGGGCTGGAAATTCACCCCTCCACTTT	CASSLAVAGAGNSPLHF
many	TRBV20-1	.	TRBJ2-2	TGCAGTGCCCGAGCTAGGGGAGTGGACACCGGGGAGCTGTTTTTT	CSARARGVDTGELFF
many	TRBV5-1	TRBD2	TRBJ2-7	TGCGCCAGCAGCTTGGACGGGAGGGGAAATTACGAGCAGTACTTC	CASSLDGRGNYEQYF
once	TRBV27	.	TRBJ2-7	TGTGCCAGCAGTTTTAGTGGGCCGTACGAGCAGTACTTC	CASSFSGPYEQYF
many	TRBV12-3/TRBV12-4	TRBD2	TRBJ2-5	TGTGCCAGCAGCCTGACTAGCGGGGTGGAGACCCAGTACTTC	CASSLTSGVETQYF
many	TRBV5-1	TRBD2	TRBJ2-3	TGCGCCAGCACTACTAGCGGAGCTACAGATACGCAGTATTTT	CASTTSGATDTQYF
many	TRBV20-1	.	TRBJ2-3	TGCAGTGCTAGGGGTGGAGGGCGAACAGATACGCAGTATTTT	CSARGGGRTDTQYF
many	TRBV29-1	.	TRBJ1-1	TGCAGCGTTGGGATCGGCAGGTCGAACACTGAAGCTTTCTTT	CSVGIGRSNTEAFF
many	TRBV2	TRBD1	TRBJ1-1	TGTGCCAGCGCACCGACAGGGGCGCCCACTGAAGCTTTCTTT	CASAPTGAPTEAFF
many	TRBV5-1	TRBD1	TRBJ2-1	TGCGCCAGCAGCTTTACAGGGGATAGGGATGAGCAGTTCTTC	CASSFTGDRDEQFF
many	TRBV9	.	TRBJ2-2	TGTGCCAGCAGCGGTAGGGGTCGGAGGGAGCTGTTTTTT	CASSGRGRRELFF
many	TRBV7-8	.	TRBJ1-5	TGTGCCAGCAGCTTAAGCAGTTATAGCAATCAGCCCCAGCATTTT	CASSLSSYSNQPQHF
many	TRBV5-1	.	TRBJ2-1	TGCGCCAGCAGCCGACAGGAGACCTACAATGAGCAGTTCTTC	CASSRQETYNEQFF
many	TRBV29-1	.	TRBJ1-5	TGCAGCGTCGAGGACAGCGGGAGCAATCAGCCCCAGCATTTT	CSVEDSGSNQPQHF
many	TRBV12-3/TRBV12-4	.	TRBJ1-6	TGTGCCAGCAGTTTAGGAGGCTCCTATAATTCACCCCTCCACTTT	CASSLGGSYNSPLHF
.	TRBV19	TRBD2	TRBJ2-2	TGTGCCAGTAAGGCAATAGCGGGGGGGAACACCGGGGAGCTGTTTTTT	CASKAIAGGNTGELFF
many	TRBV5-1	.	TRBJ1-2	TGCGCCAGCAGCTTGGGAGGAGGGAATGGCTACACCTTC	CASSLGGGNGYTF
many	TRBV5-1	.	TRBJ2-7	TGCGCCAGCAGCTTAGTGGGGGAGCAGTACTTC	CASSLVGEQYF
.	TRBV7-6	.	TRBJ2-1	TGTGCCAGCAGCTCATCCCTCCCCGGACGGGGGGCGATTTACAATGAGCAGTTCTTC	CASSSSLPGRGAIYNEQFF
.	TRBV6-6	.	TRBJ2-7	TGTGCCAGCAGTTACTCGCGGGACGTCTACGAGCAGTACTTC	CASSYSRDVYEQYF
many	TRBV14	TRBD2	TRBJ2-3	TGTGCCAGCAGCCAACGGGCGGAGCGGGGGGCGGTGGATACGCAGTATTTT	CASSQRAERGAVDTQYF
many	TRBV10-1	.	TRBJ1-4	TGCGCCAGCACGCCGGGACGGGGGAATGAAAAACTGTTTTTT	CASTPGRGNEKLFF
many	TRBV5-5	.	TRBJ2-2	TGTGCCAGCAATCGGCGGAACACCGGGGAGCTGTTTTTT	CASNRRNTGELFF
few	TRBV2	TRBD1	TRBJ1-1	TGTGCCAGCAGGCTACAGGGGAATGTCACTGAAGCTTTCTTT	CASRLQGNVTEAFF
many	TRBV20-1	TRBD1	TRBJ2-7	TGCAGTGCTAAAGGGACAGGGGGCGGGTACGAGCAGTACTTC	CSAKGTGGGYEQYF
many	TRBV27	TRBD1	TRBJ2-7	TGTGCCAGCAGGGAAGAGGGGGCCCCCTACGAGCAGTACTTC	CASREEGAPYEQYF
many	TRBV5-1	.	TRBJ2-1	TGCGCCAGCAGCATCCCAGGGGATGAGCAGTTCTTC	CASSIPGDEQFF
.	TRBV20-1	.	TRBJ1-1	TGCAGTGCTAGACGCGACAGCAAGAACACTGAAGCTTTCTTT	CSARRDSKNTEAFF
many	TRBV14	.	TRBJ2-7	TGTGCCAGCAGCCAACCCCCCCGATACGAGCAGTACTTC	CASSQPPRYEQYF
many	TRBV14	TRBD1	TRBJ2-4	TGTGCCAGCAGTGCCGACAGGGCGGGAAACATTCAGTACTTC	CASSADRAGNIQYF
many	TRBV5-1	.	TRBJ2-1	TGCGCCAGCAGCCGCTCCCCGGGACTCGAGATCTATGAGCAGTTCTTC	CASSRSPGLEIYEQFF
many	TRBV19	TRBD1	TRBJ2-7	TGTGCCAGTAAGGTCGGGCAGGGGGCCTCCGAGCAGTACTTC	CASKVGQGASEQYF
many	TRBV30	TRBD1	TRBJ1-1	TGTGCCTGGACTAGGACAGGGTCAGAGAACACTGAAGCTTTCTTT	CAWTRTGSENTEAFF
many	TRBV7-8	.	TRBJ2-1	TGTGCCAGCAGCCTGGCATCGGGCTACAATGAGCAGTTCTTC	CASSLASGYNEQFF
many	TRBV7-8	TRBD1	TRBJ1-6	TGTGCCAGCAGACAGACAGGGGACTCACCCCTCCACTTT	CASRQTGDSPLHF
many	TRBV20-1	TRBD1	TRBJ2-5	TGCAGTGCTAGCCGGGACAGGGCCCAAGAGACCCAGTACTTC	CSASRDRAQETQYF
many	TRBV5-8	.	TRBJ1-6	TGTGCCAGCAGCTTGGGCCTACGGGGGGATAATTCACCCCTCCACTTT	CASSLGLRGDNSPLHF
many	TRBV7-2	.	TRBJ2-5	TGTGCCAGCAGCTTAGGAGGGGTCACAGTCCAAGAGACCCAGTACTTC	CASSLGGVTVQETQYF
many	TRBV20-1	TRBD2	TRBJ2-1	TGCAGTGCCAAACTCCTAGCGGGGGGGCCGAATGAGCAGTTCTTC	CSAKLLAGGPNEQFF
.	TRBV3-1	TRBD2	TRBJ2-7	TGTGCCAGCAGCCTAAGCGGGGGGGCTGGCGAGCAGTACTTC	CASSLSGGAGEQYF
many	TRBV5-1	.	TRBJ1-3	TGCGCCAGCAGCCCTCTTACGAGGGCTGGAAACACCATATATTTT	CASSPLTRAGNTIYF
many	TRBV5-1	TRBD2	TRBJ2-7	TGCGCCAGCAGCTCGCGCGGACTAGCGGGGAAATACGAGCAGTACTTC	CASSSRGLAGKYEQYF
many	TRBV5-1	.	TRBJ1-4	TGCGCCAGCAGCCCGGCGAAGGTTGGGGAAAAACTGTTTTTT	CASSPAKVGEKLFF
many	TRBV6-1	.	TRBJ2-7	TGTGCCAGCAGTGAAGCGTTGGACGCATCCTACGAGCAGTACTTC	CASSEALDASYEQYF
many	TRBV29-1	TRBD1	TRBJ1-1	TGCAGCGTTCAGGGAGACAGGGGATCACCAGAAGCTTTCTTT	CSVQGDRGSPEAFF
many	TRBV4-2	TRBD2	TRBJ2-5	TGTGCCAGCAGCCAAGAGTCCTCTAGCGGGGCCTGGGGAGAGACCCAGTACTTC	CASSQESSSGAWGETQYF
.	TRBV5-1	TRBD2	TRBJ2-7	TGCGCCAGCATCCCCTCCACTAGCGGGGCCTCCTACGAGCAGTACTTC	CASIPSTSGASYEQYF
many	TRBV20-1	.	TRBJ1-2	TGCAGTGCTAGCCCGCTAAGCTATGGCTACACCTTC	CSASPLSYGYTF
many	TRBV4-1	.	TRBJ2-5	TGCGCCAGCAGCCAAGAAGGGGCGGGGGCCTCCGAAGAGACCCAGTACTTC	CASSQEGAGASEETQYF
many	TRBV27	TRBD1	TRBJ2-7	TGTGCCAGCAGTGGACAGGCAAGCTCCTACGAGCAGTACTTC	CASSGQASSYEQYF